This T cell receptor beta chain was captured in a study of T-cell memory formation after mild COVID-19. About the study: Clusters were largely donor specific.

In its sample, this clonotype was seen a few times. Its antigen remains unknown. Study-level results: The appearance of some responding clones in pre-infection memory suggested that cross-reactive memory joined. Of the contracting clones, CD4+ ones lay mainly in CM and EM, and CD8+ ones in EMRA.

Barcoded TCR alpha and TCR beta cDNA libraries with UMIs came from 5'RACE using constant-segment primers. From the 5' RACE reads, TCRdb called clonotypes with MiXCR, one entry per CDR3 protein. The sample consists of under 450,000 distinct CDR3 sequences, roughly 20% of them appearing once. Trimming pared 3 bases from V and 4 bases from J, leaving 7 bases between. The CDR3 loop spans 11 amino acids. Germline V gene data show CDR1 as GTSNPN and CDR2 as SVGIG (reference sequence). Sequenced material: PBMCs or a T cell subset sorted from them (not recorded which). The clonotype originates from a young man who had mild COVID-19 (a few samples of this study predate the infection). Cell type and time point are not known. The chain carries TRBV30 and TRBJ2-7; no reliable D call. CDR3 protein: CAWSQDYEQYF. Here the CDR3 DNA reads TGTGCCTGGAGCCAGGATTACGAGCAGTACTTC.